The 3 T cell receptor beta chains reported below all come from one sample, sequenced in a study of regulatory T cells in long-lasting Graves disease. Regarding time point: newly diagnosed GD, antithyroid drugs for less than 3 months. Following extraction of RNA from PBMCs, that RNA was used to make the TCR library. With iRepertoire HTBI primers and Arm-PCR of CDR3 regions, TCR beta libraries were built. TCRdb fed the multiplex PCR reads into MiXCR, producing one record per CDR3 protein. Of under 450,000 distinct CDR3 sequences listed, about 16% are singletons. A further study also used this sample, focusing on T cells in Graves' hyperthyroidism and ophthalmopathy.

The specimen was peripheral blood mononuclear cells (PBMCs), collected at new diagnosis, from a patient treated with antithyroid drugs. The receptor source for this set is a woman under 30 with Graves disease.

This clonotype was observed a few times. This may arise from a read error, as a much more abundant clone is one base away. The CDR3 sequence: CASRGGGTSQETQYF. The CDR3 coding sequence is TGTGCCAGCCGGGGCGGGGGGACTTCACAAGAGACCCAGTACTTC. The chain is built from TRBV12-3 or TRBV12-4 and TRBJ2-5; 8 bases fit TRBD2. The ends lost 8 bases at V and 2 bases at J; junction bases unmatched: 10. This CDR3 comprises 15 residues.

In this sample, this clonotype turned up many times. V is TRBV5-1 and J is TRBJ2-7; 9 bases agree with TRBD1. Germline CDR1 and CDR2: SGHRS and YFSETQ. The trim removed 4 bases at V and 0 bases at J, leaving 11 bases unmatched. This CDR3 spans 17 amino acids. In nucleotides, the CDR3 is TGCGCCAGCAGCGCCTACCCTGGACAGGGGCGCTCCTACGAGCAGTACTTC. Amino acids: CASSAYPGQGRSYEQYF.

CDR3: CASSKSTGAGNTIYF. In DNA, the CDR3 is TGTGCCAGCAGCAAATCGACAGGGGCTGGAAACACCATATATTTT. The chain couples TRBV7-9 to TRBJ1-3; TRBD1 matches 8 bases. V lost 5 bases, J lost 2 bases, and 5 bases stayed unmatched. The germline gives CDR1 SEHNR, CDR2 FQNEAQ (reference sequence). The CDR3 totals 15 residues.